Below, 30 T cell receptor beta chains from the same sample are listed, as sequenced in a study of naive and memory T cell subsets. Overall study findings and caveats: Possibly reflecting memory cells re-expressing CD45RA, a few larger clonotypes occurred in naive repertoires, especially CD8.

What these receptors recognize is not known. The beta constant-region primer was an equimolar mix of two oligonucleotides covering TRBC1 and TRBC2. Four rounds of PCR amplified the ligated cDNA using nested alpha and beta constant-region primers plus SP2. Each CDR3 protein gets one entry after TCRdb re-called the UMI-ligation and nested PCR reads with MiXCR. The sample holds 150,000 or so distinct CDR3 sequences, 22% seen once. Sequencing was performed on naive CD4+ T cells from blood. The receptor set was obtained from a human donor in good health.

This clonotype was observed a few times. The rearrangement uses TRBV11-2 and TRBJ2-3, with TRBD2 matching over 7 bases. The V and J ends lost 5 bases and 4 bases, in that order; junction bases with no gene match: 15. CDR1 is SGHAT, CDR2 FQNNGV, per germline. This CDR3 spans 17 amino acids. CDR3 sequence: CASSPGRGAGNSDTQYF. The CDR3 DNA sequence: TGTGCCAGCAGCCCCGGTCGTGGAGCGGGGAATTCAGATACGCAGTATTTT.

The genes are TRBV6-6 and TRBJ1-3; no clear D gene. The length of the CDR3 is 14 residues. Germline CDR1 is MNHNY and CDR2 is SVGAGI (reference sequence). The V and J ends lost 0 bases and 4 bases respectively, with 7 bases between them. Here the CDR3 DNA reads TGTGCCAGCAGTTACTCTGACGGAGGAAACACCATATATTTT. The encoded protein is CASSYSDGGNTIYF.

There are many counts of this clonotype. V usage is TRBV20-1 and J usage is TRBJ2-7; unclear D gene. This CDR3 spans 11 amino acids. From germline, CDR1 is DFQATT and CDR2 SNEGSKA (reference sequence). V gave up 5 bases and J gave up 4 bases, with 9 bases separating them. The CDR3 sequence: CSADVAYEQYF. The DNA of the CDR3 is TGCAGTGCTGATGTAGCTTACGAGCAGTACTTC.

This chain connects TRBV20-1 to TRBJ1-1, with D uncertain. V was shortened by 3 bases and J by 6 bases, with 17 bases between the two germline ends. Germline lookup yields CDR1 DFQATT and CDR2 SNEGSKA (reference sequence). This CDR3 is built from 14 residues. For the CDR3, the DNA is TGCAGTGCTAGCGTACCGGGGAAAGAACCTGAAGCTTTCTTT. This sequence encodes CSASVPGKEPEAFF.

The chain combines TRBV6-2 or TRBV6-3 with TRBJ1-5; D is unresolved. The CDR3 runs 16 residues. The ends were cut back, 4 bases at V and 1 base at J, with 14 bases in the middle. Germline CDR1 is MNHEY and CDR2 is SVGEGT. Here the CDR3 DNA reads TGTGCCAGCAGTTCGACGGGTCTCGGGAGCAATCAGCCCCAGCATTTT. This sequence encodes CASSSTGLGSNQPQHF.

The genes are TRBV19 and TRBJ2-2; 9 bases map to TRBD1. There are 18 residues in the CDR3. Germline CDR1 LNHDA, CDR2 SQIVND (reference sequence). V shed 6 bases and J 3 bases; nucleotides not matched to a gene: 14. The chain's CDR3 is CASSNHPPGTGYTGELFF. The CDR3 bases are TGTGCCAGTAGCAACCACCCCCCCGGGACAGGGTACACCGGGGAGCTGTTTTTT.

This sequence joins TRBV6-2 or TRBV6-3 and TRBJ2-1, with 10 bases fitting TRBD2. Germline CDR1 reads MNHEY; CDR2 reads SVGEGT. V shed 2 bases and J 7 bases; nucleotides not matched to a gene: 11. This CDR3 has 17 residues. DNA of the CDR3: TGTGCCAGCAGTTACCGATCCCTAGCGGGAGTCGGTAATGAGCAGTTCTTC. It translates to CASSYRSLAGVGNEQFF.

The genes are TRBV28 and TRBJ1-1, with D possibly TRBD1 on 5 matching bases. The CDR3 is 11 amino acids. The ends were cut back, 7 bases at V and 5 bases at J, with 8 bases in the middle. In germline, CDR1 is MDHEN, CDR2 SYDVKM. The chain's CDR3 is CASNSGTEAFF. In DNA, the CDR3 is TGTGCCAGCAATTCAGGGACTGAAGCTTTCTTT.

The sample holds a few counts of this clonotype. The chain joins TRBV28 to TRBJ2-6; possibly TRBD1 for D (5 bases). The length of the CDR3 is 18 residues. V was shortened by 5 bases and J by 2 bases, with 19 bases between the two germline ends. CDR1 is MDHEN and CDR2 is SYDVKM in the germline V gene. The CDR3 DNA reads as TGTGCCAGCAGTATGTATAGACCAGGGCGCCCTGGGGCCAACGTCCTGACTTTC. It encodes CASSMYRPGRPGANVLTF.

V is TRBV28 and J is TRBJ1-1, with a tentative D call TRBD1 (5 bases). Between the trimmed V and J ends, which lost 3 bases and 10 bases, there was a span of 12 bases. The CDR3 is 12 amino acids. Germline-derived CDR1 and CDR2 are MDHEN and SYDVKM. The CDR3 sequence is CASSLEGSGAFF. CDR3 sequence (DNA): TGTGCCAGCAGTTTGGAGGGGTCTGGAGCTTTCTTT.

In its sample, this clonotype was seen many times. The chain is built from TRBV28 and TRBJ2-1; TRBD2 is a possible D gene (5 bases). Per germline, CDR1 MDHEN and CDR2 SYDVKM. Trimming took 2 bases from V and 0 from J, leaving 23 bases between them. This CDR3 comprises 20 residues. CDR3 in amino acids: CASSLTRRAVGLSSYNEQFF. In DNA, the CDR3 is TGTGCCAGCAGTTTAACCCGGCGGGCTGTAGGTCTTAGCTCCTACAATGAGCAGTTCTTC.

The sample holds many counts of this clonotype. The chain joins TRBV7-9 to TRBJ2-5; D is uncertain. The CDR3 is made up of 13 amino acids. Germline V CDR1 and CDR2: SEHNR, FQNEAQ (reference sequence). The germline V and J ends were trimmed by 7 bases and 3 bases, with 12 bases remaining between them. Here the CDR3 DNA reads TGTGCCAGCAACCCGGCAGTTGAAGAGACCCAGTACTTC. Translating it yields CASNPAVEETQYF.

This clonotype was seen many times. CDR3 in DNA: TGCAGCGCTGGGACTCATACGCAGTATTTT. Amino acids: CSAGTHTQYF. The V call is TRBV29-1, the J call TRBJ2-3; D is perhaps TRBD2 (6 bases). Germline V gene data show CDR1 as SQVTM and CDR2 as ANQGSEA. The CDR3 runs to 10 residues. Trimming left V 7 bases short and J 7 bases short, with 9 bases between.

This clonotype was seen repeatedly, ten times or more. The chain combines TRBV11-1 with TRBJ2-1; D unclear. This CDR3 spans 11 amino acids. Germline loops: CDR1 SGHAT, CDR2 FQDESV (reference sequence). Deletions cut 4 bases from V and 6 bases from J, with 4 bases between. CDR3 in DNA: TGTGCCAGCAGCTGGGGCAATGAGCAGTTCTTC. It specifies CASSWGNEQFF.

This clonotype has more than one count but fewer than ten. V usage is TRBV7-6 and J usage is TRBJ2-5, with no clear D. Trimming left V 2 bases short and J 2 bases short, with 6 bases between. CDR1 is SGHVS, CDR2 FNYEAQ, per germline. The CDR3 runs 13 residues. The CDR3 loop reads CASSLKPQETQYF. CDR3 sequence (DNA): TGTGCCAGCAGCTTAAAGCCGCAAGAGACCCAGTACTTC.

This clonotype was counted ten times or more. The CDR3 region is CASSSADTIQETQYF. The DNA for the CDR3 is TGTGCCAGCAGTTCCGCGGACACAATCCAAGAGACCCAGTACTTC. The V gene is TRBV6-5, the J gene TRBJ2-5, with D maybe TRBD1 (5 bases). The germline gives CDR1 MNHEY, CDR2 SVGAGI. This CDR3 spans 15 amino acids. V lost 4 bases to trimming and J lost 1 base, with 13 bases between them.

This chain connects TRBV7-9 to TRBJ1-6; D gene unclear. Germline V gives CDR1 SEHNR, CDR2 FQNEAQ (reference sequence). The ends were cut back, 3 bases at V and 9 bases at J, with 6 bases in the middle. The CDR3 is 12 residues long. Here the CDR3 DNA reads TGTGCCAGCAGCTTTACTGGTTCACCCCTCCACTTT. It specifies CASSFTGSPLHF.

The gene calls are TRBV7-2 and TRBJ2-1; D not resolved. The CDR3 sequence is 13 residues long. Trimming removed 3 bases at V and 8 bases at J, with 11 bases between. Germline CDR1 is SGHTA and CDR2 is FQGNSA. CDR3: CASSFWGKDEQFF. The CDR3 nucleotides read TGTGCCAGCAGCTTCTGGGGAAAGGATGAGCAGTTCTTC.

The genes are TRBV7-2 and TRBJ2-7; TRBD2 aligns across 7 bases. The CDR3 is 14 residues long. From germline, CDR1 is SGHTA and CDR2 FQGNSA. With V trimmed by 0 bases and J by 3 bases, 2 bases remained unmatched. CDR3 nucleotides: TGTGCCAGCAGCTTAGCAGCGGGATTCTACGAGCAGTACTTC. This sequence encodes CASSLAAGFYEQYF.

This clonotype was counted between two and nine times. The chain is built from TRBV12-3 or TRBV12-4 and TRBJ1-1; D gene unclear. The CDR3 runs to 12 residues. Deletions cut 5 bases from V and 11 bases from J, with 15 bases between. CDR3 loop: CASSTLQVQAFF. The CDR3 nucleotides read TGTGCCAGCAGTACCCTGCAGGTTCAGGCTTTCTTT.

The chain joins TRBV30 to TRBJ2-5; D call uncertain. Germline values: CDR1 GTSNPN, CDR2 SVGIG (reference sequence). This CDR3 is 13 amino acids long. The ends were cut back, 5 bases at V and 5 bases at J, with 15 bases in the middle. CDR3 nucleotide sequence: TGTGCCTGGGAAGCGAGCGTTTCGGAGACCCAGTACTTC. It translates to CAWEASVSETQYF.

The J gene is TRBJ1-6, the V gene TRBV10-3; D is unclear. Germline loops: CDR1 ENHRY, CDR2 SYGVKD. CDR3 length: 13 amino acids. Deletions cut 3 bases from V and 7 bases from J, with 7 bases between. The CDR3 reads CAISDYSNSPLHF. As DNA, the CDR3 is TGTGCCATCAGTGACTACAGCAATTCACCCCTCCACTTT.

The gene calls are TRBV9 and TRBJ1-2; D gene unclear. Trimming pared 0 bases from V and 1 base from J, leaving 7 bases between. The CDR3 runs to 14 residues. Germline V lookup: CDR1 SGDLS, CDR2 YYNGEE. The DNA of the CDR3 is TGTGCCAGCAGCGTAGACCAATTTAACTATGGCTACACCTTC. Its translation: CASSVDQFNYGYTF.

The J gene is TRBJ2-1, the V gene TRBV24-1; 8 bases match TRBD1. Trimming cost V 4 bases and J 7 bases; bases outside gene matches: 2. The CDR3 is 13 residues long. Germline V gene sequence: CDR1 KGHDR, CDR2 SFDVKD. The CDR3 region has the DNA TGTGCCACCAGTGAGCGACAGGGGAATGAGCAGTTCTTC. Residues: CATSERQGNEQFF.

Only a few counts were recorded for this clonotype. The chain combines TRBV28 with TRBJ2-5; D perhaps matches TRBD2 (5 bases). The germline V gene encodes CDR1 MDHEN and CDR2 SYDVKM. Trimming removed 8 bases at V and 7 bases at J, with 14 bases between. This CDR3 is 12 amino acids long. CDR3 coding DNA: TGTGCCAGCGGGAGATATCCTGGGACCCAGTACTTC. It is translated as CASGRYPGTQYF.

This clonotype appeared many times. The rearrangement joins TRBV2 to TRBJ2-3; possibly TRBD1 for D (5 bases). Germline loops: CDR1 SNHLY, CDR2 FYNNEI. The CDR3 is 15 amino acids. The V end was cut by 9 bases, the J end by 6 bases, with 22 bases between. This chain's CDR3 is CASRAGREKVDTQYF. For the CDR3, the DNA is TGTGCCAGTAGGGCAGGGCGTGAGAAGGTGGATACGCAGTATTTT.

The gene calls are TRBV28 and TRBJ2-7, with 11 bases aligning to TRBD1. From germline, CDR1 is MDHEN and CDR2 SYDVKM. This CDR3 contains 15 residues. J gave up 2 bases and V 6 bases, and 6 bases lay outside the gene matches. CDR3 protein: CASSPADRGPYEQYF. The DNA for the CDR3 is TGTGCCAGCAGCCCCGCGGACAGGGGGCCCTACGAGCAGTACTTC. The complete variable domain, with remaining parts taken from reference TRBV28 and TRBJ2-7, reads DVKVTQSSRYLVKRTGEKVFLECVQDMDHENMFWYRQDPGLGLRLIYFSYDVKMKEKGDIPEGYSVSREKKERFSLILESASTNQTSMYLCASSPADRGPYEQYFGPGTRLTVT.

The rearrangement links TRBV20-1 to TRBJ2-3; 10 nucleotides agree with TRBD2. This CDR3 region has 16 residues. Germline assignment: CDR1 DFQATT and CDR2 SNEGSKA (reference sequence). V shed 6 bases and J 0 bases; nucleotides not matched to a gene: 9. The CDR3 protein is CSAAALTSGSTDTQYF. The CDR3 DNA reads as TGCAGTGCCGCCGCCCTGACTAGCGGGAGCACAGATACGCAGTATTTT.

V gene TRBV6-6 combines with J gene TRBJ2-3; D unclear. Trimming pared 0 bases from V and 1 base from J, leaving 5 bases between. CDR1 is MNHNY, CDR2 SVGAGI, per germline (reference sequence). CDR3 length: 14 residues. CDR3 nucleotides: TGTGCCAGCAGTTACTCCGTAGGCACAGATACGCAGTATTTT. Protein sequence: CASSYSVGTDTQYF.

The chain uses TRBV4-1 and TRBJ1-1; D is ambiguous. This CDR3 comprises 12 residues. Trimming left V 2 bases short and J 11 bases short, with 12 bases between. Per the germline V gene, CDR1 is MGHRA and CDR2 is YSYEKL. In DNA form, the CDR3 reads TGCGCCAGCAGCCAAAATACTAGGTGGGCTTTCTTT. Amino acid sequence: CASSQNTRWAFF.